This TCR beta chain was recovered during a study of T cell responses to AZD1222 COVID-19 vaccine. Produced via immunoSEQ multiplex PCR; TCRdb's table is partial and in-frame only. The sample carries 100,000 to 150,000 clones, about 90% recorded once. To note about this clone: Its antigen is not identified.

CDR1 SQVTM and CDR2 ANQGSEA come from the germline V gene. This CDR3 has 15 residues. With 4 bases removed from V and 1 base from J, the gap between germline ends came to 16 bases. Regarding the study as a whole: Recipients of two AZD1222 doses showed rising Spike-specific TCR breadth and depth. Of spike-specific TCRs, nearly half reportedly target regions left unmutated in variants.

Sequencing was performed on peripheral blood, taken on day 0 of AZD1222 vaccination. The receptor comes from an adult in good health. The chain employs TRBV29-1 and TRBJ2-5; D is perhaps TRBD1 (6 bases). The CDR3 loop is CSVVGITGTQETQYF. The CDR3 DNA is TGCAGCGTTGTGGGAATCACAGGGACCCAAGAGACCCAGTACTTC.